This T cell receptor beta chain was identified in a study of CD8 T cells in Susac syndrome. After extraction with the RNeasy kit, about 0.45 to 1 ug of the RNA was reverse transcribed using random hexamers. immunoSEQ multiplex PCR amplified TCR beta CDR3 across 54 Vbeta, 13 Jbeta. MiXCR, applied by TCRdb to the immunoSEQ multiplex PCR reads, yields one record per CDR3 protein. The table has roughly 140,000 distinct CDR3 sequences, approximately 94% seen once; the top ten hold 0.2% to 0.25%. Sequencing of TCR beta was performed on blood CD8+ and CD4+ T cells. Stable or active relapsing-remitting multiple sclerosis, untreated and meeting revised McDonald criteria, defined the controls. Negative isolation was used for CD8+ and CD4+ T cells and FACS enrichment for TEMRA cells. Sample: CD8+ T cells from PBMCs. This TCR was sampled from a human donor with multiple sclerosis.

The CDR3 reads CSLGDGYTF. The CDR3 bases are TGCAGCCTAGGGGATGGCTACACCTTC. The chain combines TRBV29-1 with TRBJ1-2, with D possibly being TRBD1 (5 bases). The CDR3 is 9 amino acids. Deletions cut 8 bases from V and 6 bases from J, with 7 bases between. CDR1 SQVTM and CDR2 ANQGSEA come from the germline V gene.